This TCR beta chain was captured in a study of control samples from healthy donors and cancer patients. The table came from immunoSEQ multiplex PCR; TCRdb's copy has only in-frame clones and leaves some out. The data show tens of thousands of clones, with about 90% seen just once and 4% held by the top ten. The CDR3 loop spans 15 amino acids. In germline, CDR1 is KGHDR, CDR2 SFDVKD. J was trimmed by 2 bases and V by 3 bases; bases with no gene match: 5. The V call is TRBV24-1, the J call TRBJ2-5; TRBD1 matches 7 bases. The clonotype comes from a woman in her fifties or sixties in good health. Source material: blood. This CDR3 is CATSDIGQAQETQYF. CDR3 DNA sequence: TGTGCCACCAGTGATATTGGACAGGCGCAAGAGACCCAGTACTTC.